This T cell receptor (beta chain) was recovered during a study of tumor and adjacent non-tumor tissue in lung cancer. The table lists this clonotype with many counts. Its antigen remains unidentified. The library came from three nested PCR rounds adapted from ARM-PCR protocols. TCRdb re-derived calls from the multiplex PCR reads in MiXCR, one entry per CDR3 protein. The sample has approximately 130,000 distinct CDR3 sequences, about 66% seen once. The CDR3 is 17 amino acids. Trimming stripped 3 bases from V and 8 bases from J, with 25 bases between. CDR1 is DFQATT, CDR2 SNEGSKA, per germline (reference sequence). General study findings and limits: Tumor TCR diversity, when higher, was linked to shorter survival. Significantly higher TCR diversity was found in tumor than normal lung.

This sample's RNA came from whole unsorted tissue. Donors were chemotherapy-naive, newly diagnosed lung cancer surgical patients in China, August–late 2014. The chain links TRBV20-1 to TRBJ2-2; D possibly matches TRBD1 or TRBD2 (5 bases each). The TCR sequence derives from a man aged 25-45 years with non-small cell lung cancer. Input material: lung tumor tissue. CDR3 sequence reads: CSARGVGLGTAPGELFF. The DNA for the CDR3 is TGCAGTGCTAGGGGGGTCGGACTCGGAACGGCACCGGGGGAGCTGTTTTTT.